One T cell receptor (beta chain) is described in this entry. Its target is unknown. These data originate in a study of cytomegalovirus exposure and HLA in healthy donors. Findings and caveats of the study: CMV antigen specificity of three CMV-associated chains was confirmed in vitro.

PCR was performed using 60 Vbeta and 13 Jbeta primers. TCRdb's table, derived via immunoSEQ multiplex PCR, lists solely in-frame clones and lacks some. The sample lists 74,000 or so clones; 70% to 85% were seen once. The sequenced sample was PBMCs. The receptor was isolated from a man in his fifties in good health and CMV-seropositive.

CDR3 in DNA: TGCGCCAGCAGCCAAGAGCCCAGGGTGCTAGGGGACGAGCAGTACTTC. This gives the protein CASSQEPRVLGDEQYF. The rearrangement uses TRBV4-1 and TRBJ2-7; weak D call: TRBD1 (5 bases). With 0 bases removed from V and 5 bases from J, the gap between germline ends came to 17 bases. The CDR3 runs 16 residues. The germline V gene encodes CDR1 MGHRA and CDR2 YSYEKL.